This T cell receptor beta chain emerged from a study of identical twins' blood T cells. Germline loops: CDR1 KGHDR, CDR2 SFDVKD. Trimming removed 9 bases from V and 8 bases from J; junction bases left unmatched: 6. The CDR3 runs 12 residues. Via MiXCR, TCRdb re-called the 5' RACE reads, giving one row per CDR3 protein. The table lists fewer than 450,000 distinct CDR3 sequences, roughly 30% of them singletons. Sequences were obtained from PBMCs. J is TRBJ2-1 and V is TRBV24-1; TRBD1 matches 7 bases. This sequence originates from a woman aged 18 to 55 in good health. CDR3 sequence (DNA): TGTGCCACCCAGGACAGGACCGATGAGCAGTTCTTC. This codes for CATQDRTDEQFF.